This T cell receptor (beta chain) comes out of a study of T cells in Graves' hyperthyroidism and ophthalmopathy. V dropped 8 bases and J dropped 7 bases, with 24 bases sitting between them. Per the germline V gene, CDR1 is MNHNS and CDR2 is SASEGT. The CDR3 contains 16 residues. Amplified TCR beta CDR3 regions came from RNA transcripts. During a first-round RT-PCR of the TCR CDR3, the HTBI primer set was used. TCRdb re-analysed the multiplex PCR reads in MiXCR, keeping a single row per CDR3 protein. The table records about 550,000 distinct CDR3 sequences, around 20% of them present only once. The sequence derives from a man aged 18 to 35 with Graves' hyperthyroidism. The source material was blood. The genes are TRBV6-1 and TRBJ1-5; unclear D gene. The CDR3 is CASRHYPIVFDQPQHF. In nucleotides, the CDR3 is TGTGCCAGCCGTCATTACCCTATAGTTTTTGACCAGCCCCAGCATTTT.